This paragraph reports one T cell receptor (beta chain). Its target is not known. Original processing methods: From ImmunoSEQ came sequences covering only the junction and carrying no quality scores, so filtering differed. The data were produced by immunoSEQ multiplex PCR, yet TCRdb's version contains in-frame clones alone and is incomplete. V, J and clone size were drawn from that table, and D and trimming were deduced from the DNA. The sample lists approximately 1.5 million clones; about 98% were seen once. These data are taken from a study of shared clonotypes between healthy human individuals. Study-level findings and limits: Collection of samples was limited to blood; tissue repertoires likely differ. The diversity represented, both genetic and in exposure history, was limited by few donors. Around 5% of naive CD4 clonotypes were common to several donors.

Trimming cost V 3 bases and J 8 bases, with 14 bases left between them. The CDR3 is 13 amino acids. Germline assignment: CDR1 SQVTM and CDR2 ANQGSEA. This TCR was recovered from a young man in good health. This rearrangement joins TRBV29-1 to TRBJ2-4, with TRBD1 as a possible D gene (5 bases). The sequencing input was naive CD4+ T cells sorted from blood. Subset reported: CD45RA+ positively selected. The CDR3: CSVEGQGGDIQYF. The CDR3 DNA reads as TGCAGCGTTGAGGGGCAGGGTGGGGACATTCAGTACTTC. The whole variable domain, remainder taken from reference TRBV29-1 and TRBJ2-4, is SAVISQKPSRDICQRGTSLTIQCQVDSQVTMMFWYRQQPGQSLTLIATANQGSEATYESGFVIDKFPISRPNLTFSTLTVSNMSPEDSSIYLCSVEGQGGDIQYFGAGTRLSVL.